The 2 T cell receptor beta chains below all came from one sample that was sequenced in a study of Graves' ophthalmopathy and Graves' hyperthyroidism. From RNA, the CDR3 regions of TCR beta chains were amplified and sequenced. The authors performed first-round RT-PCR with HTBI primers and then a second-round multiplex PCR. Each CDR3 protein gets one entry after TCRdb re-called the multiplex PCR reads with MiXCR. The top ten clones hold 8% to 10% of a sample with some 520,000 distinct CDR3 sequences, about 15% of them seen once. Input material: blood. The source of these receptors is a woman under 40 with Graves' ophthalmopathy.

This clonotype has ten or more counts. V is TRBV15 and J is TRBJ2-7; TRBD1 or TRBD2 may be the D gene (5 bases each). The germline gives CDR1 LNHNV, CDR2 YYDKDF (reference sequence). V gave up 5 bases and J gave up 5 bases, with 16 bases separating them. The CDR3 runs 14 residues. DNA for the CDR3: TGTGCCACCAGCGAGGGGCCGCCCAAGGACGAGCAGTACTTC. Protein sequence: CATSEGPPKDEQYF.

The sample holds many counts of this clonotype. This chain uses TRBV12-3 or TRBV12-4 with TRBJ1-2; no clear D. The CDR3 contains 13 residues. V dropped 4 bases and J dropped 5 bases, with 11 bases sitting between them. CDR3 sequence (DNA): TGTGCCAGCAGTTCCCGGGAGTCGTATGGCTACACCTTC. Its protein product is CASSSRESYGYTF.